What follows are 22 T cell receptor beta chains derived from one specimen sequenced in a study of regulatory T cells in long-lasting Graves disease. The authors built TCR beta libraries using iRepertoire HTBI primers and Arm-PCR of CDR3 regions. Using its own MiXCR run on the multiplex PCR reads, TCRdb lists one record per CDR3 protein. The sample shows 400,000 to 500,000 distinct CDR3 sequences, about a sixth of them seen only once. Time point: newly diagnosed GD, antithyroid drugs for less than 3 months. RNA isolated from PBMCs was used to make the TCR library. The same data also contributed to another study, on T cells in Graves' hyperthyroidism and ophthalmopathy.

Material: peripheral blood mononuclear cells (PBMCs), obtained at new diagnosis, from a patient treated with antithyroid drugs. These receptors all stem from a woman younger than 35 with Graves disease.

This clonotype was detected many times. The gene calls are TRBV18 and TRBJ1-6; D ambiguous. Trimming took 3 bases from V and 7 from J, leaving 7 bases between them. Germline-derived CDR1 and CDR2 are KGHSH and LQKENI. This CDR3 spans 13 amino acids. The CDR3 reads CASSPETNSPLHF. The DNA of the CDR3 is TGTGCCAGCTCACCGGAAACCAATTCACCCCTCCACTTT.

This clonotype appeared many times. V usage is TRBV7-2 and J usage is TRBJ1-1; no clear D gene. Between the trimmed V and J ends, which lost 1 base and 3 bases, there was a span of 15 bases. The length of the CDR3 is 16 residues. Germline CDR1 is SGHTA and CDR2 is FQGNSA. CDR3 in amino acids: CASSLDRARRYTEAFF. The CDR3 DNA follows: TGTGCCAGCAGCTTAGATAGGGCCAGAAGGTACACTGAAGCTTTCTTT.

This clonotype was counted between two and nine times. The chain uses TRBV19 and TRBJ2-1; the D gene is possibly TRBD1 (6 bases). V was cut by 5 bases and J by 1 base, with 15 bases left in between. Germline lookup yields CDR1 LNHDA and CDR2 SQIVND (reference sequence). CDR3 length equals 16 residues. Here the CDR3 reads CASSAHRDTSYNEQFF. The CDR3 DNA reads TGTGCCAGTAGTGCACACAGGGATACGTCCTACAATGAGCAGTTCTTC.

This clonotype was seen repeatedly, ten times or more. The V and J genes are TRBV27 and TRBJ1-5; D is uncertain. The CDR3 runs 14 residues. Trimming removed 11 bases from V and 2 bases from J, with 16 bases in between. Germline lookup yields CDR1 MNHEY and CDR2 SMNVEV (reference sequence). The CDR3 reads CAAIPEGGNQPQHF. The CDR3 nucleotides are TGTGCCGCCATCCCGGAAGGTGGCAATCAGCCCCAGCATTTT.

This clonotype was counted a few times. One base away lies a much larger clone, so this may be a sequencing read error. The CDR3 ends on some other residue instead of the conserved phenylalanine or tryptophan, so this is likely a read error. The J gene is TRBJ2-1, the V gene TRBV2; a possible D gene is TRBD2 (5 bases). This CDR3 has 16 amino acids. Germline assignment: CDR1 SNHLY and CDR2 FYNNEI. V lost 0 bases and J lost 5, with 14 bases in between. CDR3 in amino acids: CASSEALGRTNNEQFS. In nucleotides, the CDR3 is TGTGCCAGCAGTGAAGCACTAGGTAGGACCAACAATGAGCAGTTCTCC.

In DNA form, the CDR3 reads TGTGCCAGCAGTTTATTTCCGCGTAGCTCCTACAATGAGCAGTTCTTC. Its translation is CASSLFPRSSYNEQFF. The V and J genes are TRBV28 and TRBJ2-1, with no clear D. This CDR3 is built from 16 residues. V lost 1 base and J 0 bases, leaving 10 bases between the germline ends. CDR1 is MDHEN and CDR2 is SYDVKM in the germline V gene.

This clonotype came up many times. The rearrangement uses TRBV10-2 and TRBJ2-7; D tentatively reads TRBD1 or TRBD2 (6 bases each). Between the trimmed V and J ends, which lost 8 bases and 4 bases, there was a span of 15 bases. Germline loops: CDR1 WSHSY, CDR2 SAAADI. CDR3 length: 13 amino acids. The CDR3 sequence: CASHYRDSYEQYF. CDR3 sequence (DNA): TGCGCCAGCCACTACAGGGACTCATACGAGCAGTACTTC.

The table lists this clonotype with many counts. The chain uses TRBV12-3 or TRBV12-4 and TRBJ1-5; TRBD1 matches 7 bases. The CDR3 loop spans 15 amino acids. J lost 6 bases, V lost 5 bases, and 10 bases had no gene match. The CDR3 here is CASSLQQGTSQPQHF. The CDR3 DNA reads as TGTGCCAGCAGTCTCCAACAGGGGACTAGTCAGCCCCAGCATTTT.

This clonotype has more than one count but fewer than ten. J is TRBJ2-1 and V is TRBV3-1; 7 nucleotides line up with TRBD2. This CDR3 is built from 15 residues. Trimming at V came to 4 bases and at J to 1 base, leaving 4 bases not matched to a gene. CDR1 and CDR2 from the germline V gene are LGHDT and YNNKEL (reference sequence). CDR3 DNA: TGTGCCAGCAGCCGAAGCGGGGATTCCTACAATGAGCAGTTCTTC. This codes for CASSRSGDSYNEQFF.

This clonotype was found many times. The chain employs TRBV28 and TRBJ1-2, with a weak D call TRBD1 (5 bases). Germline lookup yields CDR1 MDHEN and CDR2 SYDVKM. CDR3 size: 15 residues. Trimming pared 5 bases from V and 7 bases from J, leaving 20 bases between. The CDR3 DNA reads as TGTGCCAGCAGTAAGACAGTGGGTCGGGCTAGTGGCTACACCTTC. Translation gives CASSKTVGRASGYTF.

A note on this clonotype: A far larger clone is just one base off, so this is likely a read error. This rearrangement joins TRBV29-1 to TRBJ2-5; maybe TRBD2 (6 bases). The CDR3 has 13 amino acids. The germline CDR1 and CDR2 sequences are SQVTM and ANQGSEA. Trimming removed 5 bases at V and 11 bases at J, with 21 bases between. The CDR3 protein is CSVHGSSYNEQYF. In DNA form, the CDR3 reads TGCAGCGTTCACGGGAGCTCCTACAATGAGCAGTACTTC.

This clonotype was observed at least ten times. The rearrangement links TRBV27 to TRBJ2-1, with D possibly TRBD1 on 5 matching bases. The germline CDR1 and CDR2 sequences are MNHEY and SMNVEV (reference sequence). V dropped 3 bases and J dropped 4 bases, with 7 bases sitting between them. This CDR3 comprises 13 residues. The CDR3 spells CASSFGAYNEQFF. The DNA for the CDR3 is TGTGCCAGCAGTTTTGGGGCTTACAATGAGCAGTTCTTC.

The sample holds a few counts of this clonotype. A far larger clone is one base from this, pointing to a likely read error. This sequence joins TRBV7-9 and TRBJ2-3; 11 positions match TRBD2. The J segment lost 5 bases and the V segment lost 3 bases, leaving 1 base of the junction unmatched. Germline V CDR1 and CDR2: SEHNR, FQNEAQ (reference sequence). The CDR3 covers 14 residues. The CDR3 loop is CASSFGLAGDTQYF. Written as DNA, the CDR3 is TGTGCCAGCAGCTTCGGACTAGCGGGAGATACGCAGTATTTT.

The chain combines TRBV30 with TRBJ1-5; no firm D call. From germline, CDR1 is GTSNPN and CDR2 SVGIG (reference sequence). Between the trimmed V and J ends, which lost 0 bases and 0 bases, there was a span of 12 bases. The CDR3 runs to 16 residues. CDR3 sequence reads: CAWSVPAPNSNQPQHF. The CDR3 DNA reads TGTGCCTGGAGTGTACCTGCCCCTAATAGCAATCAGCCCCAGCATTTT.

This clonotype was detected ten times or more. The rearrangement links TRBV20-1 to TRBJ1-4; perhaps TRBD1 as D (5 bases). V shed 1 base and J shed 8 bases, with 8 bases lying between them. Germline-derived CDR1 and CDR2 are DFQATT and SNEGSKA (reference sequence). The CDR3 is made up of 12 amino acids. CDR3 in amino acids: CSARGGEEKLFF. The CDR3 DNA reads TGCAGTGCTAGAGGAGGGGAGGAAAAACTGTTTTTT.

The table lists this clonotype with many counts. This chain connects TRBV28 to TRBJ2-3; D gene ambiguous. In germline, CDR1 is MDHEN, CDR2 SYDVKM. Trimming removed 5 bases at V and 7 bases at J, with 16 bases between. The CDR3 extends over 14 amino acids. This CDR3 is CASSPRVSSNTQYF. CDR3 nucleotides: TGTGCCAGCAGTCCACGGGTTAGCTCAAATACGCAGTATTTT.

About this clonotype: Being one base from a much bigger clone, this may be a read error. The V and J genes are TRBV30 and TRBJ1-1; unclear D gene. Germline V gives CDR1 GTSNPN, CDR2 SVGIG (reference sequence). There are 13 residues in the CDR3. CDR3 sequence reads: CAWTRGLNAEAFF. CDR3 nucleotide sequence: TGTGCCTGGACTAGAGGACTGAACGCTGAAGCTTTCTTT. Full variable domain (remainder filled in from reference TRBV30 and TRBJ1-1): SQTIHQWPATLVQPVGSPLSLECTVEGTSNPNLYWYRQAAGRGLQLLFYSVGIGQISSEVPQNLSASRPQDRQFILSSKKLLLSDSGFYLCAWTRGLNAEAFFGQGTRLTVV.

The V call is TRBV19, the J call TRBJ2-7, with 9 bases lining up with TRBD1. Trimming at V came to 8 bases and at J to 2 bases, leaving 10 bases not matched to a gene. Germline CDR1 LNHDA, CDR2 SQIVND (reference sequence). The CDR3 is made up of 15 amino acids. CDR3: CASRLAGTGTYEQYF. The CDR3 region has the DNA TGTGCCAGTCGCCTAGCCGGGACAGGGACCTACGAGCAGTACTTC.

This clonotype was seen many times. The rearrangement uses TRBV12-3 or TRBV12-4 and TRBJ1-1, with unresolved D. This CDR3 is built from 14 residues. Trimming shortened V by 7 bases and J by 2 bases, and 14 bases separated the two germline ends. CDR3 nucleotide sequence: TGTGCCAGCACCAAAGGAGAATTAAACACTGAAGCTTTCTTT. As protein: CASTKGELNTEAFF.

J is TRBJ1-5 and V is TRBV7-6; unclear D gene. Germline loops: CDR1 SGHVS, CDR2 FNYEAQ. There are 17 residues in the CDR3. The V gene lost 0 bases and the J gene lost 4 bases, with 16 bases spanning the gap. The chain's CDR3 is CASSLAPRTTRNQPQHF. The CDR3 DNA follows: TGTGCCAGCAGCTTAGCGCCGCGTACAACTCGAAATCAGCCCCAGCATTTT.

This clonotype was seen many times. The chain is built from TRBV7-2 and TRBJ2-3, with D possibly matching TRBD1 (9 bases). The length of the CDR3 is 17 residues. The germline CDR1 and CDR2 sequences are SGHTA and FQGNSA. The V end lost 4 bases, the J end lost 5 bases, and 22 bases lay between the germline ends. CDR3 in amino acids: CASSWAGRGQGGDTQYF. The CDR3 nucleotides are TGTGCCAGCAGCTGGGCCGGGAGGGGACAGGGAGGAGATACGCAGTATTTT.

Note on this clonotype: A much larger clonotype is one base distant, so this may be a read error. In DNA form, the CDR3 reads TGTGCCAGCAGTTACTGGGGCAAACGACTTCAAGAGACCCAGTACTTC. Translating gives CASSYWGKRLQETQYF. V gene TRBV6-5 combines with J gene TRBJ2-5, with a possible D match to TRBD1 (5 bases). The germline gives CDR1 MNHEY, CDR2 SVGAGI. Trimming pared 1 base from V and 2 bases from J, leaving 14 bases between. CDR3 length equals 16 residues.